This paragraph reports one T cell receptor beta chain. This clonotype was picked up many times. Its antigen is unknown. No qualities accompany the bases; no much larger clone lies one base away. The instrument was an Illumina NovaSeq 6000. TCRalpha and TCRbeta cDNA libraries were constructed by 5'RACE with constant-segment primers, with sample barcodes and unique molecular identifiers being introduced. RNA was extracted from every sample with Trizol reagent. Library amplification was performed in two PCR steps, and a second sample barcode and Illumina TruSeq adapters were introduced in the second step. Libraries were sequenced on an Illumina NovaSeq with 2 x 150 bp paired-end reads. The study's processing was this. With migec v1.2.7, reads were demultiplexed and then collapsed into UMI-guided consensus sequences. Using mixcr v2.1.11, UMI consensuses were aligned to TRA and TRB V and J templates and then assembled into clonotypes. Clonotypes were classified as expanded or contracted when called significant by both edgeR and NoisET, with noise models trained on biological replicates. For edgeR calls, a false discovery rate-adjusted p below 0.01 and a log2 fold-change threshold of 1 were applied. PCA with hierarchical clustering of max-normalized trajectories of the 1000 most abundant clonotypes was used as exploratory dynamics analysis. Each responding clone was given a CD4 or CD8 phenotype based on the CD4+ and CD8+ repertoires, which had been sequenced separately. TCRdb reprocessed the public reads (quality trimming at Q25 with fastp, clone calling with MiXCR) and kept in-frame beta chains. Rows with one shared CDR3 protein collapse into an entry with the most common genes and DNA. The V and J calls, along with clone size, are taken from TCRdb and not from the paper's own processing. Across this sample there are roughly 340,000 distinct CDR3 sequences, with under 25% seen only once. The ten largest clones take up 21% of the sample.

Ficoll-Paque density gradient centrifugation was the method used to isolate PBMCs. This specimen belongs to a study of T-cell memory formation after mild COVID-19 (dated by TCRdb to about 2021). At the level of the whole study: Most TCR sequence clusters were specific to one of the two donors. In a couple of donors, T-cell clones that expanded and contracted after mild COVID-19 were tracked by sequencing TCRalpha and TCRbeta repertoires over time. The cohort was made up of two young adult volunteers, one female and one male, who were previously healthy. The research as a whole found: Contracting CD4+ clones turned up mainly in the CM and EM memory subsets, whereas EMRA was where CD8+ clones were enriched. Clones that contracted from day 15 to 85 showed balanced CD4/CD8 phenotypes, whereas a second wave of clones that expanded from day 15 to 37 leaned towards CD4+. SARS-CoV-2 specificity of the second-wave clones peaking on day 37 was not confirmed. Only two mild cases were covered by the study, and larger cohorts that include severe cases with pre-infection samples were considered necessary. Some responding clones were found in pre-infection memory, which suggests that pre-existing cross-reactive memory T cells took part in the SARS-CoV-2 response.

Cut back by 0 bases and 4 bases, the V and J ends lie 17 bases apart. Based on the germline V gene, the CDR1 and CDR2 sequences are MGHRA and YSYEKL. The CDR3 runs 17 residues from the cysteine to the phenylalanine. Only the CDR3 part of the read is kept: 51 bases, read in frame from the first base. The sequence was collected from a man between 18 and 35 years old who had mild COVID-19 (a few samples of this study predate the infection). The sample titles of this study are shuffled in the database, so cell type and time point are left out; the donor was told from shared clones. The rearranged segments are TRBV4-1 and TRBJ2-3; possibly the D gene is TRBD1, per 6 matching bases. The sequenced sample was PBMCs or a T cell subset sorted from them (not recorded which). The sequenced DNA is TGCGCCAGCAGCCAAGAAGGCTCGGCAGGGGTGTCAGATACGCAGTATTTT. This encodes CASSQEGSAGVSDTQYF.